This TCR beta chain was sequenced for a study of T cells in Graves' hyperthyroidism and ophthalmopathy. RNA transcripts were the template for amplifying TCR beta CDR3 regions. Primed by the HTBI set, a first-round RT-PCR was run on the TCR CDR3. Each CDR3 protein is one row after TCRdb ran MiXCR on the multiplex PCR reads. The table includes a few hundred thousand distinct CDR3 sequences, more than 15% detected once. The germline CDR1 and CDR2 sequences are LNHDA and SQIVND (reference sequence). This CDR3 contains 13 residues. Trimming stripped 3 bases from V and 8 bases from J, with 8 bases between. This clonotype has just a few counts.

The sequence derives from a woman younger than 45 with Graves' ophthalmopathy. This chain uses TRBV19 with TRBJ1-6, with D hard to call. Material for sequencing was blood. CDR3 sequence (DNA): TGTGCCAGTAGTATGTGGCAGGATTCACCCCTCCACTTT. It encodes CASSMWQDSPLHF.